This entry lists 4 T cell receptor beta chains sequenced from one sample in a study of blood T cell repertoires in COVID-19 (dated by TCRdb to the early 2020s). Receptors were amplified or captured by the immunoSEQ multiplex PCR assay. Not all clones reach the TCRdb copy of this immuneACCESS table, which keeps in-frame sequences only. Checked studies attribute under half of the gap to unresolved V genes and leave the rest unexplained. The sample table lists about 41,000 clones, 83% of them with a count of one. Less than 55% of the sample rests with the top ten. Sequencing used peripheral blood. The receptors were gathered from an elderly woman with active or convalescent COVID-19.

The chain recombines TRBV7-2 with TRBJ1-2; 7 bases line up with TRBD1. The CDR3 is made up of 12 amino acids. With V trimmed by 8 bases and J by 8 bases, 8 bases remained unmatched. The germline V gene has CDR1 SGHTA and CDR2 FQGNSA. The CDR3 sequence is CASGDRVGGYTF. For the CDR3, the DNA is TGTGCCAGCGGAGACAGGGTAGGCGGCTACACCTTC.

The chain carries TRBV5-1 and TRBJ2-3; 13 bases agree with TRBD2. CDR1 is SGHRS, CDR2 YFSETQ, per germline. V dropped 4 bases and J dropped 5; count of bases not matched to a gene: 7. The CDR3 has 16 amino acids. Here the CDR3 reads CASSTGLAGVGDTQYF. The CDR3 nucleotides are TGCGCCAGCAGCACTGGACTAGCGGGAGTGGGAGATACGCAGTATTTT.

This clone was seen just once. This sequence joins TRBV7-2 and TRBJ2-1; no firm D call. This CDR3 contains 13 residues. Germline CDR1 and CDR2: SGHTA and FQGNSA. V was trimmed by 1 base and J by 10 bases, leaving 11 bases between them. The CDR3 reads CASSLGYRGEQFF. CDR3 DNA sequence: TGTGCCAGCAGCTTAGGGTACCGCGGCGAGCAGTTCTTC.

V and J are TRBV5-1 and TRBJ1-4, with unresolved D. Germline V lookup: CDR1 SGHRS, CDR2 YFSETQ. V was cut by 0 bases and J by 1 base, with 4 bases left in between. CDR3 length equals 14 residues. CDR3 loop: CASSLGRTNEKLFF. The DNA of the CDR3 is TGCGCCAGCAGCTTGGGCAGAACTAATGAAAAACTGTTTTTT. The full variable domain, in which reference TRBV5-1 and TRBJ1-4 provide the parts outside the CDR3, is KAGVTQTPRYLIKTRGQQVTLSCSPISGHRSVSWYQQTPGQGLQFLFEYFSETQRNKGNFPGRFSGRQFSNSRSEMNVSTLELGDSALYLCASSLGRTNEKLFFGSGTQLSVL.